This T cell receptor (beta chain) was observed in a study of T-cell memory formation after mild COVID-19. Notes on the study in general: Nothing showed for sure that second-wave clones peaking on day 37 were SARS-CoV-2 specific. Contracting clones from day 15 to 85 showed balanced CD4/CD8; later expanders favored CD4+.

Losses at the gene ends were 0 bases for V and 7 bases for J; bases not matched to a gene: 11. Per germline, CDR1 SGHDT and CDR2 YYEEEE. The CDR3 has 17 residues. This clonotype was recorded a few times. The antigen remains undetermined. 5'RACE with constant-segment primers built TCRalpha and TCRbeta cDNA libraries with UMIs. TCRdb independently ran MiXCR on the 5' RACE reads; one entry per CDR3 protein. The sample holds approximately 410,000 distinct CDR3 sequences, 20% to 25% seen once. This clonotype was obtained from an adult woman who had mild COVID-19 (a few samples of this study predate the infection). Cell type and time point are not known. Sample: PBMCs or a T cell subset sorted from them (not recorded which). The gene calls are TRBV5-6 and TRBJ2-2; 8 bases align to TRBD2. The DNA for the CDR3 is TGTGCCAGCAGCTTGGACCGGACTAGCCGGAGGGGCGGGGAGCTGTTTTTT. The encoded protein is CASSLDRTSRRGGELFF.